Each of the 17 T cell receptor beta chains below was sequenced from the same sample in a study of T cells after somatic rescue of genetic block. Clones were read by immunoSEQ multiplex PCR, and TCRdb kept only the in-frame ones, dropping some. The sample lists some 74,000 clones; roughly 90% were seen once. What was sequenced was peripheral blood mononuclear cells (PBMCs). These receptor sequences come from a man aged 30-40 years.

Of note for this clone: The sample carries other DNA sequences with the same CDR3. The rearrangement links TRBV27 to TRBJ1-2, with 9 bases matching TRBD1. The CDR3 sequence is 15 residues long. J gave up 3 bases and V 5 bases, and 7 bases lay outside the gene matches. Germline-derived CDR1 and CDR2 are MNHEY and SMNVEV (reference sequence). The CDR3 DNA is TGTGCCAGCAGTCTCACAGGGGGCGGGTACTATGGCTACACCTTC. Translation: CASSLTGGGYYGYTF.

The chain recombines TRBV18 with TRBJ2-2, with D maybe TRBD1 (6 bases). The CDR3 extends over 16 amino acids. Germline CDR1 KGHSH, CDR2 LQKENI. Trimming pared 3 bases from V and 4 bases from J, leaving 15 bases between. CDR3: CASSPPGHSSTGELFF. The CDR3, as DNA: TGTGCCAGCTCACCCCCGGGACACTCGAGCACCGGGGAGCTGTTTTTT. The full variable domain, its missing parts supplied by reference TRBV18 and TRBJ2-2, is NAGVMQNPRHLVRRRGQEARLRCSPMKGHSHVYWYRQLPEEGLKFMVYLQKENIIDESGMPKERFSAEFPKEGPSILRIQQVVRGDSAAYFCASSPPGHSSTGELFFGEGSRLTVL.

The chain employs TRBV15 and TRBJ2-3, with 13 bases aligning to TRBD2. With 1 base clipped from V and 0 bases from J, the junction kept 4 bases outside the gene matches. The CDR3 runs 18 residues. Germline lookup yields CDR1 LNHNV and CDR2 YYDKDF (reference sequence). Here the CDR3 reads CATSRALAGGPSTDTQYF. CDR3 nucleotide sequence: TGTGCCACCAGCAGAGCACTAGCGGGGGGGCCTAGCACAGATACGCAGTATTTT.

This rearrangement joins TRBV5-4 to TRBJ1-6, with D possibly TRBD1 on 5 matching bases. V lost 4 bases to trimming and J lost 0 bases, with 11 bases between them. The CDR3 is 16 residues long. CDR1 and CDR2 from the germline V gene are SGHNT and YYREEE (reference sequence). The CDR3 DNA reads TGTGCCAGCAGCGTCGATGACAGCTCCTATAATTCACCCCTCCACTTT. This encodes CASSVDDSSYNSPLHF.

The genes are TRBV7-6 and TRBJ2-7, with D tentatively TRBD2 (5 bases). CDR3 size: 15 residues. Germline CDR1 SGHVS, CDR2 FNYEAQ. Trimming removed 1 base at V and 0 bases at J, with 10 bases between. DNA for the CDR3: TGTGCCAGCAGCTTAGGGACTTCACCCTCCTACGAGCAGTACTTC. Protein product: CASSLGTSPSYEQYF.

The CDR3 region is CASSDKGWEKRNEQFF. The CDR3 bases are TGTGCCAGCAGTGACAAGGGGTGGGAAAAAAGGAATGAGCAGTTCTTC. This rearrangement joins TRBV25-1 to TRBJ2-1; tentative D call: TRBD1 (5 bases). Germline V lookup: CDR1 MGHDK, CDR2 SYGVNS. This CDR3 spans 16 amino acids. Trimming stripped 3 bases from V and 7 bases from J, with 19 bases between.

V is TRBV4-1 and J is TRBJ1-3; perhaps TRBD1 as D (5 bases). Germline-derived CDR1 and CDR2 are MGHRA and YSYEKL. Deletions cut 7 bases from V and 0 bases from J, with 16 bases between. The CDR3 has 16 amino acids. CDR3 DNA: TGCGCCAGCACCCCCTGGGTAGACAGCTCTGGAAACACCATATATTTT. Its translation is CASTPWVDSSGNTIYF.

With regard to this clone: The sample contains more than one DNA sequence encoding this CDR3. The rearrangement links TRBV7-8 to TRBJ2-3; 10 bases line up with TRBD2. The V segment lost 5 bases and the J segment 3 bases; nucleotides outside the gene matches: 2. This CDR3 contains 14 residues. Germline values: CDR1 SGHVS, CDR2 FQNEAQ. This chain's CDR3 is CASSPLAGTDTQYF. The CDR3 coding sequence is TGTGCCAGCAGCCCACTAGCGGGGACAGATACGCAGTATTTT.

J is TRBJ2-5 and V is TRBV5-1, with D perhaps TRBD1 (6 bases). Per the germline V gene, CDR1 is SGHRS and CDR2 is YFSETQ. CDR3 size: 14 residues. The V end lost 1 base, the J end lost 4 bases, and 11 bases lay between the germline ends. CDR3 region: CASSLMAQGETQYF. CDR3 in DNA: TGCGCCAGCAGCTTGATGGCACAGGGAGAGACCCAGTACTTC.

The rearrangement joins TRBV10-3 to TRBJ2-1; D unresolved. Germline CDR1 ENHRY, CDR2 SYGVKD. This CDR3 region has 14 residues. V was clipped by 4 bases and J by 0 bases, with 7 bases between them. CDR3 DNA: TGTGCCATCAGTGGGGTGAGCTCCTACAATGAGCAGTTCTTC. Its translation is CAISGVSSYNEQFF.

This chain joins TRBV2 and TRBJ1-4, with D maybe TRBD1 (6 bases). The CDR3 has 15 amino acids. Between the trimmed V and J ends, which lost 4 bases and 0 bases, there was a span of 9 bases. Germline loops: CDR1 SNHLY, CDR2 FYNNEI. In DNA, the CDR3 is TGTGCCAGCAGTGGGACAGCTGCAACTAATGAAAAACTGTTTTTT. This encodes CASSGTAATNEKLFF.

This rearrangement joins TRBV4-1 to TRBJ2-7; D gene ambiguous. CDR3 length: 17 residues. Deletions cut 1 base from V and 4 bases from J, with 20 bases between. Germline values: CDR1 MGHRA, CDR2 YSYEKL. CDR3 loop: CASSQVPSQSQTYEQYF. The CDR3 region has the DNA TGCGCCAGCAGCCAAGTTCCAAGTCAGAGCCAAACTTACGAGCAGTACTTC.

J is TRBJ2-5 and V is TRBV27; no reliable D call. The CDR3 length is 14 residues. V lost 5 bases to trimming and J lost 1 base, with 11 bases between them. CDR1 and CDR2 from the germline V gene are MNHEY and SMNVEV (reference sequence). This CDR3 reads CASSPPGAQETQYF. In nucleotides, the CDR3 is TGTGCCAGCAGTCCCCCCGGAGCCCAAGAGACCCAGTACTTC.

The J gene is TRBJ2-5, the V gene TRBV20-1; no clear D gene. Germline values: CDR1 DFQATT, CDR2 SNEGSKA (reference sequence). With 1 base removed from V and 3 bases from J, the gap between germline ends came to 3 bases. CDR3 length: 11 amino acids. CDR3 DNA: TGCAGTGCTAGAGTCGAAGAGACCCAGTACTTC. Translating it yields CSARVEETQYF.

The V gene is TRBV28, the J gene TRBJ2-7, with 12 bases aligning to TRBD2. The V gene end was trimmed by 5 bases and the J gene end by 2 bases; junction bases not matched to a gene: 10. Germline values: CDR1 MDHEN, CDR2 SYDVKM. The CDR3 extends over 17 amino acids. The CDR3 bases are TGTGCCAGCAGTACTCACGGGACTAGCGGGCGAGCCTACGAGCAGTACTTC. It yields the protein CASSTHGTSGRAYEQYF.

The chain links TRBV19 to TRBJ1-1; TRBD1 agrees at 8 bases. Unmatched junction bases numbered 7, after V lost 8 bases and J lost 5 bases. From germline, CDR1 is LNHDA and CDR2 SQIVND (reference sequence). CDR3 size: 13 residues. CDR3 in DNA: TGTGCCAGTCTCGCAGGGGGCTATACTGAAGCTTTCTTT. It encodes CASLAGGYTEAFF.

The chain joins TRBV19 to TRBJ2-7; 8 nucleotides agree with TRBD2. Germline loops: CDR1 LNHDA, CDR2 SQIVND (reference sequence). CDR3 length: 16 amino acids. After removal of 5 bases from V and 4 bases from J, the junction contained 13 bases not matched to a gene. The CDR3 sequence: CASSSRTSGGPYEQYF. In nucleotides, the CDR3 is TGTGCCAGTAGTTCCAGAACTAGCGGAGGGCCATACGAGCAGTACTTC.